This entry lists 10 T cell receptor beta chains sequenced from one sample in a study of T cells after yellow fever vaccination. One entry per CDR3 protein results from TCRdb running MiXCR on the 5' RACE reads. The sample shows 40,000 to 50,000 distinct CDR3 sequences, 6.5% to 8.5% of them seen only once. The material was CD8+ T cells not binding an NS4B(214-222) dextramer, sorted from PBMCs, obtained 45 days after the yellow fever booster vaccination. The receptors here all came from a man younger than 45 who received the YFV17D yellow fever vaccine.

This clonotype was recorded many times. In nucleotides, the CDR3 is TGCAGTGCTGGGGACCAAGACACGGGAGATACGCAGTATTTT. As protein: CSAGDQDTGDTQYF. The chain has TRBV20-1 and TRBJ2-3, with D perhaps being TRBD1 or TRBD2 (5 bases each). V lost 5 bases, J lost 5 bases, and 17 bases lay in between. Germline assignment: CDR1 DFQATT and CDR2 SNEGSKA (reference sequence). The CDR3 runs to 14 residues.

This clonotype occurred many times. The rearrangement links TRBV20-1 to TRBJ2-7; either TRBD1 or TRBD2 may fit D (7 bases each). Deletions cut 5 bases from V and 0 bases from J, with 14 bases between. There are 14 residues in the CDR3. Germline CDR1 DFQATT, CDR2 SNEGSKA (reference sequence). As DNA, the CDR3 is TGCAGTGCTGAAAGCGGGACAGACTCCTACGAGCAGTACTTC. Translation gives CSAESGTDSYEQYF.

This clonotype was found many times. J is TRBJ2-7 and V is TRBV29-1; D unclear. This CDR3 comprises 13 residues. The V gene lost 5 bases and the J gene lost 0 bases, with 11 bases spanning the gap. CDR1 is SQVTM, CDR2 ANQGSEA, per germline. Here the CDR3 DNA reads TGCAGCGTTCGGGCGGAAAGCTCCTACGAGCAGTACTTC. This translates into CSVRAESSYEQYF.

This clonotype was seen many times. The chain recombines TRBV5-5 with TRBJ2-7; 9 bases are a match to TRBD1. Germline V gene data show CDR1 as SGHKS and CDR2 as YYEKEE (reference sequence). The length of the CDR3 is 14 residues. V was clipped by 4 bases and J by 3 bases; unmatched bases: 5. This chain's CDR3 is CASSRDRADYEQYF. DNA of the CDR3: TGTGCCAGCAGCCGGGACAGGGCCGACTACGAGCAGTACTTC.

This clonotype was recorded at least ten times. V is TRBV12-3 or TRBV12-4 and J is TRBJ2-2; D gene ambiguous. There are 12 residues in the CDR3. The V end lost 1 base, the J end lost 3 bases, and 0 bases lay between the germline ends. The CDR3 DNA is TGTGCCAGCAGTTTAGACACCGGGGAGCTGTTTTTT. It is translated as CASSLDTGELFF.

This clonotype has a count of ten or more. This chain joins TRBV12-3 or TRBV12-4 and TRBJ2-1, with 8 positions matching TRBD1. The CDR3 contains 15 residues. V was pared by 6 bases and J by 6 bases, with 10 bases of the junction left unmatched. CDR3 region: CASSIIRGLFNEQFF. For the CDR3, the DNA is TGTGCCAGCAGCATAATCAGGGGGCTCTTCAATGAGCAGTTCTTC.

This sequence joins TRBV4-3 and TRBJ2-3; 12 positions agree with TRBD1. The ends lost 2 bases at V and 2 bases at J; junction bases unmatched: 8. The germline V gene has CDR1 LGHNA and CDR2 YSLEER. This CDR3 contains 18 residues. The CDR3 region has the DNA TGCGCCAGCAGCCAACATATCCGGGACAGGGGGCCCACAGATACGCAGTATTTT. This translates into CASSQHIRDRGPTDTQYF.

This clonotype has more than one count but fewer than ten. The chain has TRBV15 and TRBJ2-3; unclear D gene. This CDR3 is built from 13 residues. Germline assignment: CDR1 LNHNV and CDR2 YYDKDF (reference sequence). The V end was cut by 5 bases, the J end by 3 bases, with 9 bases between. CDR3 bases: TGTGCCACCAGCGGTGGATTTACAGATACGCAGTATTTT. Its protein is CATSGGFTDTQYF.

This clonotype has more than one count but fewer than ten. V gene TRBV4-3 combines with J gene TRBJ2-6; TRBD2 matches 7 bases. Germline assignment: CDR1 LGHNA and CDR2 YSLEER. The CDR3 sequence is 20 residues long. The V and J ends lost 4 bases and 3 bases, in that order; junction bases with no gene match: 18. The CDR3 nucleotides read TGCGCCAGCAGCCTCCTCCCCGCGCAATGGGCGGGAGTTGGGGCCAACGTCCTGACTTTC. It yields the protein CASSLLPAQWAGVGANVLTF.

In this sample, this clonotype turned up many times. The gene calls are TRBV7-8 and TRBJ1-3; D gene unclear. This CDR3 contains 14 residues. Germline CDR1 and CDR2: SGHVS and FQNEAQ. V gave up 5 bases and J gave up 0 bases, with 8 bases separating them. The CDR3: CASSQNPSGNTIYF. The CDR3 bases are TGTGCCAGCAGCCAAAACCCCTCTGGAAACACCATATATTTT.